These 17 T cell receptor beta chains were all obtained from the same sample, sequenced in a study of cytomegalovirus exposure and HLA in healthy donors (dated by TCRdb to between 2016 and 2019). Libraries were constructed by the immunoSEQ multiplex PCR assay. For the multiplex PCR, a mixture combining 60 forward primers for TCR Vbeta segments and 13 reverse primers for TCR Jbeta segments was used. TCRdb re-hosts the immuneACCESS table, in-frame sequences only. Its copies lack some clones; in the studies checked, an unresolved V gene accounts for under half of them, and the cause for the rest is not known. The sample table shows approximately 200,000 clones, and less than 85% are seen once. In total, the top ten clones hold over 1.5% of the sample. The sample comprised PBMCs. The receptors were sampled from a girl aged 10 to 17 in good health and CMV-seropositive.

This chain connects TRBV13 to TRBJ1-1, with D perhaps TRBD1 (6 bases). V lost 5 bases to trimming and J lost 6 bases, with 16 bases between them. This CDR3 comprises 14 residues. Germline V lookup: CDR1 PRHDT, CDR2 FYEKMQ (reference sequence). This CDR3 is CASSLVQGRAEAFF. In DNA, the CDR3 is TGTGCCAGCAGCCTCGTACAGGGCCGAGCTGAAGCTTTCTTT.

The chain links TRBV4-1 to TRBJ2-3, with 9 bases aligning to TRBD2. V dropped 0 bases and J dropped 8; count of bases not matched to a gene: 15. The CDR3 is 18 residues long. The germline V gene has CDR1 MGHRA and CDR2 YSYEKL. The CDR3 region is CASSQDLGAGGRGSTQYF. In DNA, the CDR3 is TGCGCCAGCAGCCAAGATCTGGGCGCGGGGGGGCGGGGGAGTACGCAGTATTTT.

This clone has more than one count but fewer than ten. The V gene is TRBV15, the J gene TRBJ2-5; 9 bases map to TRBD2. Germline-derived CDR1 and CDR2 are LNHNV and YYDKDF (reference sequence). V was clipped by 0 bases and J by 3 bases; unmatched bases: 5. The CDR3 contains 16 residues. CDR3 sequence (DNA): TGTGCCACCAGCAGAGATAGGCGGGGGGGCGAAGAGACCCAGTACTTC. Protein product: CATSRDRRGGEETQYF. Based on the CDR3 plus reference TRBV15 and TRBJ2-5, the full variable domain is DAMVIQNPRYQVTQFGKPVTLSCSQTLNHNVMYWYQQKSSQAPKLLFHYYDKDFNNEADTPDNFQSRRPNTSFCFLDIRSPGLGDTAMYLCATSRDRRGGEETQYFGPGTRLLVL.

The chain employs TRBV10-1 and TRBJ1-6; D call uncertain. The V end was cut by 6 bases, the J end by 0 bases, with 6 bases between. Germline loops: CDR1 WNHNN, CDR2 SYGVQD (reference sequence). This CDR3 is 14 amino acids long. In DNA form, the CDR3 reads TGCGCCAGCAGGGCCGACTCCTATAATTCACCCCTCCACTTT. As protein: CASRADSYNSPLHF.

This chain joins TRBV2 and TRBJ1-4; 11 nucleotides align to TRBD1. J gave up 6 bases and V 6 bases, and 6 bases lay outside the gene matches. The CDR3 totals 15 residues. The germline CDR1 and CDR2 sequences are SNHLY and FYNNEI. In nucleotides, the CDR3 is TGTGCCAGCAGAGTCCCGGGACAGGGGGATGAAAAACTGTTTTTT. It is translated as CASRVPGQGDEKLFF.

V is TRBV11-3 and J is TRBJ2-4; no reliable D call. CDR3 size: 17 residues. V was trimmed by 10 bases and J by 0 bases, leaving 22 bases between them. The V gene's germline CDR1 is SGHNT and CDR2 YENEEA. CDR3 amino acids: CAIPASLGRLAKNIQYF. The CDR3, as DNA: TGTGCCATCCCGGCATCACTTGGGCGCTTAGCCAAAAACATTCAGTACTTC. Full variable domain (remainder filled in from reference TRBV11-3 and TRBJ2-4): EAGVVQSPRYKIIEKKQPVAFWCNPISGHNTLYWYLQNLGQGPELLIRYENEEAVDDSQLPKDRFSAERLKGVDSTLKIQPAELGDSAVYLCAIPASLGRLAKNIQYFGAGTRLSVL.

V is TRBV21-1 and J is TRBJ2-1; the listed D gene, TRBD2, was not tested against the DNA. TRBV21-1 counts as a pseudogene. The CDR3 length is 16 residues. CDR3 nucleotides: TGTGCCAGCAGCGCCCATCGGTCTGAATCCTACAATGAGCAGTTCTTC. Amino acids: CASSAHRSESYNEQFF.

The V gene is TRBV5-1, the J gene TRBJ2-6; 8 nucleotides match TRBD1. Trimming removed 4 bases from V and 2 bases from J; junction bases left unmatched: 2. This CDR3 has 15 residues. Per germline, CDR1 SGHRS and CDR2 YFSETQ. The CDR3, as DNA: TGCGCCAGCAGCCCGGACAGGGCTGGGGCCAACGTCCTGACTTTC. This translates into CASSPDRAGANVLTF.

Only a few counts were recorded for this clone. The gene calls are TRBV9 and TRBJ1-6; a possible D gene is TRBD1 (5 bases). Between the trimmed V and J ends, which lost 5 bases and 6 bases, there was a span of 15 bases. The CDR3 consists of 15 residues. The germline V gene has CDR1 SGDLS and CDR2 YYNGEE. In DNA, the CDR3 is TGTGCCAGCAGGGGAGGGACTACAACTAATTCACCCCTCCACTTT. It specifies CASRGGTTTNSPLHF.

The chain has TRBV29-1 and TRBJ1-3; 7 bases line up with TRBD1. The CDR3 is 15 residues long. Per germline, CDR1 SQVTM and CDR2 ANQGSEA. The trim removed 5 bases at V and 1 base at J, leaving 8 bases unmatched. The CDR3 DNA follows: TGCAGCGTTTCCGACCCGGGACAGTCTGGAAACACCATATATTTT. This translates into CSVSDPGQSGNTIYF.

Here the CDR3 reads CASSLGASTNEKLFF. As DNA, the CDR3 is TGTGCCAGCAGCTTAGGCGCGTCAACTAATGAAAAACTGTTTTTT. The chain is built from TRBV7-2 and TRBJ1-4; no firm D call. Germline loops: CDR1 SGHTA, CDR2 FQGNSA. Trimming removed 1 base at V and 0 bases at J, with 6 bases between. This CDR3 is 15 amino acids long.

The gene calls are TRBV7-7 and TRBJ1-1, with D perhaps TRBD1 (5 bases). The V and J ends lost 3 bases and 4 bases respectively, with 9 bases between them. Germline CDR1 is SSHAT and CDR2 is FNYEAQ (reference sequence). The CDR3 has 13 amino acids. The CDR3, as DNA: TGTGCCAGCAGCTTGGGGGAGGGCACTGAAGCTTTCTTT. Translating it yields CASSLGEGTEAFF.

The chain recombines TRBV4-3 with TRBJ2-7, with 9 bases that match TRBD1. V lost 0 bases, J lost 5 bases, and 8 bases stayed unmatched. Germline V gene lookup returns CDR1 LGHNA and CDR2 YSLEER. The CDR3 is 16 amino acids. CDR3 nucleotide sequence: TGCGCCAGCAGCCAAGATATCGGGACAGGGTTCGACGAGCAGTACTTC. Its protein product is CASSQDIGTGFDEQYF.

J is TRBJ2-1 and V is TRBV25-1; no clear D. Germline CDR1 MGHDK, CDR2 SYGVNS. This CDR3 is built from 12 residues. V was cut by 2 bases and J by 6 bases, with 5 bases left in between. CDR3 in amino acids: CASSEIVNEQFF. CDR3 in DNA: TGTGCCAGCAGTGAAATCGTCAATGAGCAGTTCTTC.

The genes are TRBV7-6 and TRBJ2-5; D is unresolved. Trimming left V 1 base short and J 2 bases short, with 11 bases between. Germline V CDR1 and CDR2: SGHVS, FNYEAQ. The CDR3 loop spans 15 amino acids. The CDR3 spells CASSLGRNYQETQYF. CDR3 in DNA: TGTGCCAGCAGCTTAGGGCGGAACTATCAAGAGACCCAGTACTTC.

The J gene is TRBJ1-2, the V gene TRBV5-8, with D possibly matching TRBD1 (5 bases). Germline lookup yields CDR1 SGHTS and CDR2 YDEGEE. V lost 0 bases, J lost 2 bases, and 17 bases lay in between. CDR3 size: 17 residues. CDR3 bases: TGTGCCAGCAGCTTGGAGGTCGCTCAGGGTATCAACTATGGCTACACCTTC. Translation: CASSLEVAQGINYGYTF.

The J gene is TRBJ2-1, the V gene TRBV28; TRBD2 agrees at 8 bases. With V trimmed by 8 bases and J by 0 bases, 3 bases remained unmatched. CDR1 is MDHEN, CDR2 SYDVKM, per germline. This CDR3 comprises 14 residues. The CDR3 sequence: CASLSGSSYNEQFF. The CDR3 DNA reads TGTGCCAGCCTGAGCGGGAGCTCCTACAATGAGCAGTTCTTC.